Shown below are 22 T cell receptor beta chains from a single sample sequenced in a study of T cell responses to AZD1222 COVID-19 vaccine. Here immunoSEQ multiplex PCR was the method, and the copy in TCRdb shows in-frame clones only, minus some. This sample has around 140,000 clones, with 90% to 95% found just once. Sequenced material: peripheral blood, taken on day 0 of AZD1222 vaccination. The source of these receptors is an adult in good health.

V usage is TRBV27 and J usage is TRBJ2-2; D might be TRBD1 or TRBD2, each matching 6 bases. Trimming cost V 5 bases and J 6 bases, with 19 bases left between them. CDR3 length: 16 amino acids. The germline V gene has CDR1 MNHEY and CDR2 SMNVEV (reference sequence). As DNA, the CDR3 is TGTGCCAGCAGTAGAGGAGGGGGGATCATAGCCGGGGAGCTGTTTTTT. Its translation: CASSRGGGIIAGELFF.

The chain employs TRBV7-9 and TRBJ1-6; 11 bases align to TRBD1. Germline CDR1 and CDR2: SEHNR and FQNEAQ (reference sequence). CDR3 length: 15 residues. V shed 5 bases and J 9 bases; nucleotides not matched to a gene: 6. CDR3 region: CASSPKDRGLSPLHF. The CDR3 DNA sequence: TGTGCCAGCAGCCCTAAGGACAGGGGGCTTTCACCCCTCCACTTT.

This clone was recorded a few times. V is TRBV6-4 and J is TRBJ2-1, with TRBD2 identical over 12 bases. The junction had 0 bases not matched to a gene; V was cut back by 0 bases and J by 6 bases. The CDR3 sequence is 15 residues long. Germline lookup yields CDR1 MRHNA and CDR2 SNTAGT. CDR3: CASSDSTSGSNEQFF. The CDR3 DNA is TGTGCCAGCAGTGACTCGACTAGCGGGAGCAATGAGCAGTTCTTC.

The chain combines TRBV2 with TRBJ1-1; D remains ambiguous. The V and J ends lost 4 bases and 0 bases respectively, with 3 bases between them. Germline V gives CDR1 SNHLY, CDR2 FYNNEI. The CDR3 spans 12 residues. DNA of the CDR3: TGTGCCAGCAGTGCTCTGAACACTGAAGCTTTCTTT. Amino acids: CASSALNTEAFF.

This rearrangement joins TRBV21-1 to TRBJ2-2; the table calls TRBD2, which could not be checked here. TRBV21-1 is an annotated pseudogene. This CDR3 comprises 17 residues. The CDR3 region has the DNA TGTGCCAGCAGCAAAAAATGGACTAGCGGGAGGTCCGGGGAGCTGTTTTTT. Its translation: CASSKKWTSGRSGELFF.

J is TRBJ2-7 and V is TRBV4-1; 8 nucleotides line up with TRBD1. With V trimmed by 4 bases and J by 6 bases, 11 bases remained unmatched. In germline, CDR1 is MGHRA, CDR2 YSYEKL. The CDR3 spans 15 residues. The CDR3 loop is CASSLNKDRAREQYF. CDR3 DNA: TGCGCCAGCAGCCTCAACAAGGACAGGGCGCGCGAGCAGTACTTC.

CDR3 protein: CATSPGDRNTEAFF. The CDR3 bases are TGTGCCACCAGTCCCGGGGACAGAAACACTGAAGCTTTCTTT. V is TRBV24-1 and J is TRBJ1-1; TRBD1 agrees at 7 bases. With 6 bases clipped from V and 2 bases from J, the junction kept 5 bases outside the gene matches. Germline V CDR1 and CDR2: KGHDR, SFDVKD. This CDR3 region has 14 residues.

V and J are TRBV6-5 and TRBJ1-2; D unresolved. The CDR3 is made up of 12 amino acids. Trimming shortened V by 5 bases and J by 8 bases, and 12 bases separated the two germline ends. Germline V CDR1 and CDR2: MNHEY, SVGAGI. The CDR3 sequence: CASSRIFFGYTF. CDR3 sequence (DNA): TGTGCCAGCAGTCGTATTTTTTTCGGCTACACCTTC.

Here the CDR3 DNA reads TGTGCCAGCAGCCCCGGGGCCGGCGAGCAGTACTTC. This encodes CASSPGAGEQYF. The rearrangement joins TRBV7-8 to TRBJ2-7, with D perhaps given as TRBD1 or TRBD2 (5 bases each). The CDR3 sequence is 12 residues long. Germline CDR1 is SGHVS and CDR2 is FQNEAQ. Trimming removed 5 bases at V and 6 bases at J, with 11 bases between.

This sequence joins TRBV18 and TRBJ1-5; 7 nucleotides line up with TRBD1. The V and J ends lost 4 bases and 4 bases, in that order; junction bases with no gene match: 7. This CDR3 region has 15 residues. Germline-derived CDR1 and CDR2 are KGHSH and LQKENI. CDR3 sequence reads: CASSLADRLNQPQHF. As DNA, the CDR3 is TGTGCCAGCTCACTTGCGGACAGGTTAAATCAGCCCCAGCATTTT.

This chain joins TRBV7-9 and TRBJ1-6, with D tentatively TRBD1 (5 bases). Trimming removed 4 bases from V and 5 bases from J, with 12 bases in between. The length of the CDR3 is 15 residues. The V gene's germline CDR1 is SEHNR and CDR2 FQNEAQ (reference sequence). CDR3 sequence reads: CASSYGGGNNSPLHF. The CDR3 DNA reads TGTGCCAGCAGCTATGGGGGGGGGAATAATTCACCCCTCCACTTT.

The chain recombines TRBV5-6 with TRBJ1-2; D remains unclear. In germline, CDR1 is SGHDT, CDR2 YYEEEE. The CDR3 is 14 residues long. V lost 2 bases to trimming and J lost 4 bases, with 12 bases between them. CDR3 sequence (DNA): TGTGCCAGCAGCTTAACCGGGCCTGGCTATGGCTACACCTTC. Amino acids: CASSLTGPGYGYTF.

This CDR3 is CASSTDRLFEAFF. In DNA form, the CDR3 reads TGTGCCAGTAGTACGGACAGGCTTTTTGAGGCTTTCTTT. V and J are TRBV19 and TRBJ1-1, with 7 bases that match TRBD1. V shed 4 bases and J 11 bases; nucleotides not matched to a gene: 10. This CDR3 comprises 13 residues. CDR1 is LNHDA, CDR2 SQIVND, per germline (reference sequence).

J is TRBJ2-5 and V is TRBV19; D is possibly TRBD1 (5 bases). This CDR3 is 16 amino acids long. V was pared by 4 bases and J by 3 bases, with 18 bases between. Germline CDR1 LNHDA, CDR2 SQIVND (reference sequence). The CDR3 nucleotides read TGTGCCAGTAGTACCATAGGGCAGGGCCGAGAAGAGACCCAGTACTTC. Residues: CASSTIGQGREETQYF.

The CDR3 reads CSVVGLAVNEQFF. CDR3 DNA sequence: TGCAGCGTTGTAGGGCTAGCTGTAAATGAGCAGTTCTTC. The J gene is TRBJ2-1, the V gene TRBV29-1; D is perhaps TRBD2 (5 bases). CDR1 and CDR2 (germline): SQVTM, ANQGSEA. There are 13 residues in the CDR3. Trimming left V 4 bases short and J 7 bases short, with 14 bases between.

This clone was found once. J is TRBJ1-3 and V is TRBV10-3, with D possibly matching TRBD1 (5 bases). Trimming removed 10 bases from V and 3 bases from J, with 16 bases in between. The CDR3 spans 14 residues. Germline CDR1 is ENHRY and CDR2 is SYGVKD. In DNA form, the CDR3 reads TGTGCCAGTTGGGACGGAGTATTTGGAAACACCATATATTTT. This sequence encodes CASWDGVFGNTIYF.

This clone was seen just once. The chain has TRBV11-3 and TRBJ1-1, with no clear D. Per the germline V gene, CDR1 is SGHNT and CDR2 is YENEEA. This CDR3 spans 16 amino acids. Deletions cut 5 bases from V and 0 bases from J, with 16 bases between. CDR3 sequence: CASSPRVPGMNTEAFF. The CDR3 nucleotides read TGTGCCAGCAGCCCCCGGGTCCCGGGGATGAACACTGAAGCTTTCTTT. Together with reference TRBV11-3 and TRBJ1-1, the CDR3 gives the full variable domain: EAGVVQSPRYKIIEKKQPVAFWCNPISGHNTLYWYLQNLGQGPELLIRYENEEAVDDSQLPKDRFSAERLKGVDSTLKIQPAELGDSAVYLCASSPRVPGMNTEAFFGQGTRLTVV.

The chain couples TRBV13 to TRBJ2-2; D is undetermined. V shed 3 bases and J shed 0 bases, with 11 bases lying between them. Per germline, CDR1 PRHDT and CDR2 FYEKMQ (reference sequence). The CDR3 loop spans 16 amino acids. This CDR3 reads CASSFPQPANTGELFF. CDR3 sequence (DNA): TGTGCCAGCAGCTTTCCCCAACCTGCGAACACCGGGGAGCTGTTTTTT.

The J gene is TRBJ1-3, the V gene TRBV9, with D unresolved. The CDR3 contains 17 residues. The germline V and J ends were trimmed by 0 bases and 4 bases, with 17 bases remaining between them. Germline CDR1 SGDLS, CDR2 YYNGEE. CDR3 region: CASSVATGRLSGNTIYF. The CDR3 DNA sequence: TGTGCCAGCAGCGTAGCTACCGGAAGGCTATCGGGAAACACCATATATTTT. Based on the CDR3 plus reference TRBV9 and TRBJ1-3, the full variable domain is DSGVTQTPKHLITATGQRVTLRCSPRSGDLSVYWYQQSLDQGLQFLIQYYNGEERAKGNILERFSAQQFPDLHSELNLSSLELGDSALYFCASSVATGRLSGNTIYFGEGSWLTVV.

The CDR3 DNA follows: TGTGCCAGCAGAGGAAGGGTCGTTTCACCCCTCCACTTT. This translates into CASRGRVVSPLHF. The chain carries TRBV27 and TRBJ1-6; D gene uncertain. Trimming took 6 bases from V and 9 from J, leaving 12 bases between them. The CDR3 is 13 residues long. In germline, CDR1 is MNHEY, CDR2 SMNVEV (reference sequence).

The V and J genes are TRBV5-1 and TRBJ2-5; the match to TRBD1 covers 7 bases. The CDR3 runs to 15 residues. The germline V gene encodes CDR1 SGHRS and CDR2 YFSETQ. J lost 1 base, V lost 0 bases, and 3 bases had no gene match. CDR3 nucleotide sequence: TGCGCCAGCAGCTTGGGGGGACAGTTCCAAGAGACCCAGTACTTC. It translates to CASSLGGQFQETQYF.

The gene calls are TRBV29-1 and TRBJ1-2, with D maybe TRBD1 (6 bases). The V and J ends lost 3 bases and 7 bases respectively, with 15 bases between them. Per germline, CDR1 SQVTM and CDR2 ANQGSEA. The CDR3 has 13 residues. DNA for the CDR3: TGCAGCGTTGATGGCCCGGGGGGCTTTGGCTACACCTTC. Protein: CSVDGPGGFGYTF.